The 30 T cell receptor beta chains below were found in one sample sequenced in a study of blood T cell repertoires in COVID-19 (dated by TCRdb to about 2020). Preparation of the library involved the immunoSEQ multiplex PCR assay. The source is immuneACCESS, and TCRdb retained only in-frame sequences with V and J called. Part of the clones is not carried over; for the studies checked, unresolved V genes explain less than half of this, and the remainder is unexplained. This sample holds 150,000 to 200,000 clones; 75% to 90% were observed only once. Clones ranked in the top ten supply 7% of the sample. Material for sequencing was peripheral blood. The receptor set was obtained from a woman between 35 and 50 years old with COVID-19, enrolled during active disease.

The chain employs TRBV6-5 and TRBJ1-6, with D perhaps matching TRBD1 (5 bases). The V gene's germline CDR1 is MNHEY and CDR2 SVGAGI. Trimming removed 2 bases at V and 2 bases at J, with 10 bases between. This CDR3 has 16 amino acids. The CDR3 loop is CASSYALDTYNSPLHF. The CDR3 bases are TGTGCCAGCAGTTACGCGCTGGACACCTATAATTCACCCCTCCACTTT.

This chain links TRBV5-1 with TRBJ2-6; maybe TRBD2 (6 bases). Germline-derived CDR1 and CDR2 are SGHRS and YFSETQ. The V and J ends lost 1 base and 1 base respectively, with 6 bases between them. The CDR3 runs to 15 residues. In DNA, the CDR3 is TGCGCCAGCAGCTTGCGGGGGTCTGGGGCCAACGTCCTGACTTTC. Its translation is CASSLRGSGANVLTF.

The chain carries TRBV5-6 and TRBJ2-7, with TRBD2 matching 8 bases. This CDR3 comprises 16 residues. The germline V gene has CDR1 SGHDT and CDR2 YYEEEE. Germline trimming cut 4 bases from V and 7 bases from J; bases unmatched to any gene: 16. The CDR3 sequence: CASSPGPLAEAREQYF. As DNA, the CDR3 is TGTGCCAGCAGCCCGGGGCCACTAGCGGAGGCGAGGGAGCAGTACTTC.

V is TRBV4-1 and J is TRBJ2-1, with D possibly matching TRBD2 (6 bases). The CDR3 is made up of 13 amino acids. The germline V and J ends were trimmed by 7 bases and 9 bases, with 16 bases remaining between them. Per germline, CDR1 MGHRA and CDR2 YSYEKL. The CDR3 reads CASTGAGKAEQFF. The CDR3 DNA follows: TGCGCCAGCACCGGGGCGGGGAAAGCTGAGCAGTTCTTC.

The CDR3 sequence: CASSEGTGSFKFLETQYF. DNA of the CDR3: TGTGCCAGCAGTGAAGGGACAGGGAGTTTTAAATTCTTAGAGACCCAGTACTTC. The V and J genes are TRBV6-1 and TRBJ2-5; 8 nucleotides line up with TRBD1. CDR1 is MNHNS and CDR2 is SASEGT in the germline V gene. The CDR3 spans 18 residues. Trimming cost V 1 base and J 4 bases; bases outside gene matches: 14.

J is TRBJ1-1 and V is TRBV28, with D unresolved. Looked up from germline, CDR1 is MDHEN and CDR2 is SYDVKM. The CDR3 is 14 amino acids. With 3 bases removed from V and 1 base from J, the gap between germline ends came to 9 bases. This chain's CDR3 is CASSFSKSNTEAFF. Written as DNA, the CDR3 is TGTGCCAGCAGTTTTAGTAAGTCGAACACTGAAGCTTTCTTT.

This clone was found once. The chain employs TRBV6-1 and TRBJ2-7; 8 nucleotides agree with TRBD1. The trim removed 2 bases at V and 3 bases at J, leaving 3 bases unmatched. The CDR3 runs to 14 residues. Per germline, CDR1 MNHNS and CDR2 SASEGT. The CDR3 reads CASSEFGQGYEQYF. Written as DNA, the CDR3 is TGTGCCAGCAGTGAATTCGGACAGGGCTACGAGCAGTACTTC.

The chain joins TRBV20-1 to TRBJ1-5; TRBD1 is a possible D gene (5 bases). The ends were cut back, 6 bases at V and 9 bases at J, with 12 bases in the middle. The CDR3 loop spans 11 amino acids. CDR1 is DFQATT, CDR2 SNEGSKA, per germline (reference sequence). CDR3 sequence: CSAGGPSPQHF. The DNA for the CDR3 is TGCAGTGCGGGGGGACCCTCGCCCCAGCATTTT.

This clone was counted a single time. A much larger clone differs by one base, so this may be a read error. The chain couples TRBV28 to TRBJ1-2; maybe TRBD1 (6 bases). The V gene's germline CDR1 is MDHEN and CDR2 SYDVKM. The CDR3 has 12 residues. Trimming cost V 6 bases and J 1 base, with 6 bases left between them. The CDR3 DNA reads as TGTGCCAGCAGGGACAGTAACTATGGCTACACCTTC. It codes for CASRDSNYGYTF.

The V and J genes are TRBV5-1 and TRBJ1-2; the match to TRBD1 covers 7 bases. With 2 bases clipped from V and 12 bases from J, the junction kept 10 bases outside the gene matches. Germline-derived CDR1 and CDR2 are SGHRS and YFSETQ. The CDR3 length is 13 residues. The CDR3 here is CASSFVTGKGDTF. The CDR3 DNA reads TGCGCCAGCAGCTTTGTGACAGGGAAGGGGGACACCTTC. Filled out from reference TRBV5-1 and TRBJ1-2, the complete variable domain reads KAGVTQTPRYLIKTRGQQVTLSCSPISGHRSVSWYQQTPGQGLQFLFEYFSETQRNKGNFPGRFSGRQFSNSRSEMNVSTLELGDSALYLCASSFVTGKGDTFGSGTRLTVV.

J is TRBJ2-1 and V is TRBV4-1; TRBD1 aligns across 11 bases. This CDR3 is built from 16 residues. Per germline, CDR1 MGHRA and CDR2 YSYEKL. The J segment lost 9 bases and the V segment lost 0 bases, leaving 7 bases of the junction unmatched. In DNA, the CDR3 is TGCGCCAGCAGCCAAGACGTCGGGACAGGGGGGGGTGAGCAGTTCTTC. Amino acid sequence: CASSQDVGTGGGEQFF.

V gene TRBV5-1 combines with J gene TRBJ1-1; a weak D match, TRBD1 (5 bases). Germline V gives CDR1 SGHRS, CDR2 YFSETQ. Between the trimmed V and J ends, which lost 5 bases and 0 bases, there was a span of 14 bases. The CDR3 consists of 15 residues. The CDR3 nucleotides are TGCGCCAGCAGATCCGGGGGGATTATGAACACTGAAGCTTTCTTT. Its translation is CASRSGGIMNTEAFF.

The chain joins TRBV28 to TRBJ1-5; 9 bases align to TRBD1. Unmatched junction bases numbered 3, after V lost 10 bases and J lost 5 bases. The length of the CDR3 is 12 residues. Per the germline V gene, CDR1 is MDHEN and CDR2 is SYDVKM. The CDR3 reads CATRQGDQPQHF. Here the CDR3 DNA reads TGTGCCACCCGACAGGGGGATCAGCCCCAGCATTTT.

The chain is built from TRBV21-1 and TRBJ1-6. TRBV21-1 represents a pseudogene. The CDR3 runs to 19 residues. The CDR3 bases are TGTGCCAGCAGCAAAAAGACCGCGGGGGAGAGCTCCTATAATTCACCCCTCCACTTT. This encodes CASSKKTAGESSYNSPLHF.

The rearrangement joins TRBV27 to TRBJ2-1; D is possibly TRBD2 (6 bases). Trimming left V 3 bases short and J 1 base short, with 13 bases between. The CDR3 sequence is 16 residues long. Per germline, CDR1 MNHEY and CDR2 SMNVEV (reference sequence). The CDR3 is CASSFEGLASYNEQFF. The CDR3 nucleotides are TGTGCCAGCAGTTTCGAGGGACTGGCTTCCTACAATGAGCAGTTCTTC.

V usage is TRBV12-5 and J usage is TRBJ2-5, with D perhaps TRBD1 (6 bases). The CDR3 runs 14 residues. V lost 1 base and J lost 5, with 11 bases in between. Germline loops: CDR1 LGHNT, CDR2 FRNRAP. The CDR3 reads CASGLAAGVETQYF. As DNA, the CDR3 is TGTGCTAGTGGTTTGGCAGCAGGGGTGGAGACCCAGTACTTC.

This clone was detected many times. The chain employs TRBV9 and TRBJ1-4; TRBD1 matches 7 bases. Trimming removed 3 bases from V and 3 bases from J; junction bases left unmatched: 14. CDR1 is SGDLS, CDR2 YYNGEE, per germline. The CDR3 consists of 18 residues. CDR3 coding DNA: TGTGCCAGCAGCGACCCGGTAGATGGAGGGGGCCCTAATGAAAAACTGTTTTTT. This gives the protein CASSDPVDGGGPNEKLFF.

The chain combines TRBV29-1 with TRBJ2-1; TRBD1 matches at 9 bases. Germline-derived CDR1 and CDR2 are SQVTM and ANQGSEA. V was pared by 4 bases and J by 4 bases, with 5 bases of the junction left unmatched. The CDR3 consists of 14 residues. DNA of the CDR3: TGCAGCGTTGCCCGGGACAGGGAGTACAATGAGCAGTTCTTC. Translating gives CSVARDREYNEQFF.

This rearrangement joins TRBV3-1 (or the pseudogene TRBV3-2) to TRBJ2-7; D is possibly TRBD1 (6 bases). V lost 1 base and J 4 bases, leaving 14 bases between the germline ends. CDR3 length: 15 residues. Germline V gives CDR1 LGHDT, CDR2 YNNKEL (reference sequence). CDR3 DNA sequence: TGTGCCAGCAGCCAAGCCCCAGGGGCCCCTTACGAGCAGTACTTC. This encodes CASSQAPGAPYEQYF.

This clone was picked up one time. V gene TRBV2 combines with J gene TRBJ1-2, with TRBD1 matching 7 bases. CDR1 and CDR2 (germline): SNHLY, FYNNEI. This CDR3 contains 14 residues. Losses at the gene ends were 3 bases for V and 5 bases for J; bases not matched to a gene: 6. Written as DNA, the CDR3 is TGTGCCAGCAGTGAGACAGGGCCCACTTATGGCTACACCTTC. As protein: CASSETGPTYGYTF.

This clone was seen just once. The chain couples TRBV5-1 to TRBJ2-7, with 9 positions matching TRBD1. This CDR3 comprises 15 residues. Germline V CDR1 and CDR2: SGHRS, YFSETQ. Trimming at V came to 7 bases and at J to 1 base, leaving 9 bases not matched to a gene. CDR3 in amino acids: CASAKVQGASYEQYF. In DNA, the CDR3 is TGCGCCAGCGCAAAGGTACAGGGGGCATCCTACGAGCAGTACTTC.

The sample holds a few counts of this clone. The chain couples TRBV19 to TRBJ1-2; the match to TRBD1 covers 9 bases. With V trimmed by 5 bases and J by 3 bases, 7 bases remained unmatched. Germline-derived CDR1 and CDR2 are LNHDA and SQIVND (reference sequence). The CDR3 consists of 15 residues. In DNA form, the CDR3 reads TGTGCCAGTAGTCCTACAGGGGGCTTCGACTATGGCTACACCTTC. Translating gives CASSPTGGFDYGYTF.

This clone was counted only a few times. The chain couples TRBV11-2 to TRBJ1-1; 7 bases map to TRBD1. CDR1 and CDR2 from the germline V gene are SGHAT and FQNNGV. The length of the CDR3 is 16 residues. V shed 5 bases and J 0 bases; nucleotides not matched to a gene: 9. For the CDR3, the DNA is TGTGCCAGCAGCACCAGGGTGACAGGGTTGAACACTGAAGCTTTCTTT. It encodes CASSTRVTGLNTEAFF.

The chain is built from TRBV11-2 and TRBJ2-3; the match to TRBD2 covers 7 bases. This CDR3 region has 15 residues. The germline V gene encodes CDR1 SGHAT and CDR2 FQNNGV. Trimming took 0 bases from V and 6 from J; bases not matched to a gene: 6. DNA for the CDR3: TGTGCCAGCAGCTTAGATCGAGGAGCGGGGGATACGCAGTATTTT. It is translated as CASSLDRGAGDTQYF.

The chain recombines TRBV27 with TRBJ1-2, with TRBD1 identical over 7 bases. J lost 5 bases, V lost 3 bases, and 9 bases had no gene match. The CDR3 runs 15 residues. From germline, CDR1 is MNHEY and CDR2 SMNVEV (reference sequence). CDR3 sequence (DNA): TGTGCCAGCAGTTTTGGTACAGGGGCCTGGTATGGCTACACCTTC. It specifies CASSFGTGAWYGYTF.

This clone appeared once. The chain recombines TRBV9 with TRBJ2-2; 10 positions agree with TRBD1. The ends lost 7 bases at V and 5 bases at J; junction bases unmatched: 5. This CDR3 is built from 14 residues. Germline CDR1 and CDR2: SGDLS and YYNGEE. CDR3 loop: CASGRTGGTGELFF. CDR3 coding DNA: TGTGCCAGCGGGCGGACAGGGGGGACCGGGGAGCTGTTTTTT.

This chain connects TRBV5-4 to TRBJ2-7, with a tentative D call TRBD2 (5 bases). The germline CDR1 and CDR2 sequences are SGHNT and YYREEE (reference sequence). This CDR3 spans 12 amino acids. Trimming removed 4 bases from V and 0 bases from J, with 5 bases in between. CDR3 coding DNA: TGTGCCAGCAGCGGGAGCTCCTACGAGCAGTACTTC. Translation: CASSGSSYEQYF.

V is TRBV11-2 and J is TRBJ1-2; D perhaps matches TRBD1 (5 bases). The V end lost 5 bases, the J end lost 4 bases, and 14 bases lay between the germline ends. The CDR3 length is 14 residues. Per the germline V gene, CDR1 is SGHAT and CDR2 is FQNNGV. The CDR3 nucleotides are TGTGCCAGCAGCGACCACGGGGGAGGCTATGGCTACACCTTC. Translation: CASSDHGGGYGYTF.

The CDR3 region is CASSLAPSQYF. CDR3 sequence (DNA): TGTGCCAGCAGCTTAGCCCCATCGCAGTATTTT. The J gene is TRBJ2-3, the V gene TRBV11-2; D not resolved. CDR1 is SGHAT, CDR2 FQNNGV, per germline. The V end was cut by 1 base, the J end by 10 bases, with 6 bases between. This CDR3 is built from 11 residues.

J is TRBJ2-4 and V is TRBV27; tentatively, D is TRBD1 (6 bases). CDR1 is MNHEY and CDR2 is SMNVEV in the germline V gene (reference sequence). Trimming pared 6 bases from V and 0 bases from J, leaving 9 bases between. This CDR3 has 14 residues. CDR3 loop: CASRQGLAKNIQYF. In DNA, the CDR3 is TGTGCCAGCAGACAGGGTCTAGCCAAAAACATTCAGTACTTC.